This entry is about one T cell receptor (beta chain). The entry originates in a study of OX40 agonist ivuxolimab in advanced cancers. Study as a whole: Hepatocellular carcinoma, melanoma, renal cell or head and neck cancer was diagnosed in the dose-escalation patients. The dose-escalation cohort was about 86% male, with a mean age of 60 years, ranging about 23 to 90.

From germline, CDR1 is SGHKS and CDR2 YYEKEE (reference sequence). The CDR3 has 15 amino acids. Trimming pared 0 bases from V and 3 bases from J, leaving 10 bases between. The method was immunoSEQ multiplex PCR; TCRdb's version includes in-frame clones alone and lacks a portion of them. In the table there are tens of thousands of clones, 89% of which are singletons. The TCR sequence derives from an adult with an advanced solid tumor such as melanoma, head and neck, liver or kidney cancer. The sequencing here drew on CD4+ or CD8+ T cells sorted from blood, taken in a trial of the OX40 agonist ivuxolimab. The chain carries TRBV5-5 and TRBJ1-5; D not certain. The CDR3 is CASSLVDFVNQPQHF. The CDR3 bases are TGTGCCAGCAGCTTGGTGGATTTTGTCAATCAGCCCCAGCATTTT.